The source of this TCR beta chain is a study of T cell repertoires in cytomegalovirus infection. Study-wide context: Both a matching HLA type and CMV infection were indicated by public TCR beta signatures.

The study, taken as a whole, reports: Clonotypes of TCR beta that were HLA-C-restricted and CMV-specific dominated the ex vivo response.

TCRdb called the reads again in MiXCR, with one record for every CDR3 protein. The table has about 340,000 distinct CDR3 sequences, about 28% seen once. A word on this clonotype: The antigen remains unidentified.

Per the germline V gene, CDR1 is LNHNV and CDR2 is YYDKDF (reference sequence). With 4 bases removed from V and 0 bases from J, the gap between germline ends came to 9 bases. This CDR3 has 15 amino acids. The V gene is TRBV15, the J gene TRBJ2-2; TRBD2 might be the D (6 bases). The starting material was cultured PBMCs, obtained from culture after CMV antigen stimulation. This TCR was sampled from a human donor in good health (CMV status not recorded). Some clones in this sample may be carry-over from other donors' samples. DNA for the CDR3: TGTGCCACCAGCACTAGCGTGACGAACACCGGGGAGCTGTTTTTT. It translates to CATSTSVTNTGELFF.